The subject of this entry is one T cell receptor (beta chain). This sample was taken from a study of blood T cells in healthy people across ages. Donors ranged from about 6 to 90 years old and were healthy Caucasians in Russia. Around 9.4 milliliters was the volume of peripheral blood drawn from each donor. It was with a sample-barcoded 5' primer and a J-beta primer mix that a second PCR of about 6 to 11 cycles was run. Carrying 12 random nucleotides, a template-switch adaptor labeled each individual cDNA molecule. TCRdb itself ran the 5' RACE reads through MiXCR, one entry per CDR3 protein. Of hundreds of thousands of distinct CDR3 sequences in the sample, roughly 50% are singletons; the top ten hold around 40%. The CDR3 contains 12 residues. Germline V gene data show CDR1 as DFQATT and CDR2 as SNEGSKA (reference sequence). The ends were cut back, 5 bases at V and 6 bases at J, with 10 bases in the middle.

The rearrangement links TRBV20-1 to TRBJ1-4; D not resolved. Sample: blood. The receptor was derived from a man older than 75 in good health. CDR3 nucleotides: TGCAGTGCTGGCCGAAGGGATGAAAAACTGTTTTTT. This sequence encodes CSAGRRDEKLFF.